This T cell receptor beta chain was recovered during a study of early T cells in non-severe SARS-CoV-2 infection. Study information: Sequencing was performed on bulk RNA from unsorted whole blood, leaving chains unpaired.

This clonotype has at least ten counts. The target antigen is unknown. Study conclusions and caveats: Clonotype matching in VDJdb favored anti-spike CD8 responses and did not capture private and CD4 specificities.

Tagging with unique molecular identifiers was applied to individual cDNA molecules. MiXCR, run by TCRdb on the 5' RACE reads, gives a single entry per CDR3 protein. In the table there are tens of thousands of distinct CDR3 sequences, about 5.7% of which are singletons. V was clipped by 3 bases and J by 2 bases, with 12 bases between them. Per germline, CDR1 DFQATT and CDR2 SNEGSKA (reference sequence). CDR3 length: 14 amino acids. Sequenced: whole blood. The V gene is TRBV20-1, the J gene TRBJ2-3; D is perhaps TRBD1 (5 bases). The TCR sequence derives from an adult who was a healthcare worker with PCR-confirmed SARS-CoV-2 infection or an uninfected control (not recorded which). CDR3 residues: CSARRQGLTDTQYF. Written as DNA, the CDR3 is TGCAGTGCTAGGCGGCAGGGCCTCACAGATACGCAGTATTTT.